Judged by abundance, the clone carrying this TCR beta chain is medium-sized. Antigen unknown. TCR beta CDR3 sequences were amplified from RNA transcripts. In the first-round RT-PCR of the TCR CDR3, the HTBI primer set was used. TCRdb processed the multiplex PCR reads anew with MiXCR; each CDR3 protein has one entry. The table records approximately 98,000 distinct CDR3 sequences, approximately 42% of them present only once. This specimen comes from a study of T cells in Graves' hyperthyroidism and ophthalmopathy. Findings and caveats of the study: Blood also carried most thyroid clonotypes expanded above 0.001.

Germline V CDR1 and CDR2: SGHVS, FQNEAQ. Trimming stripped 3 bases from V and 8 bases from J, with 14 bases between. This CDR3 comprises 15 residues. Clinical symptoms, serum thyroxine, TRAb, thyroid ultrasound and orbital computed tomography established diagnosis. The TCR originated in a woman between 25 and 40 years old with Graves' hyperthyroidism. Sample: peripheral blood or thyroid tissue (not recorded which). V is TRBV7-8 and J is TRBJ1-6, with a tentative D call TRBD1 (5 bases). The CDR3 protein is CASSLRYRRDSPLHF. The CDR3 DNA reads TGTGCCAGCAGCTTGCGGTACAGGAGAGATTCACCCCTCCACTTT.